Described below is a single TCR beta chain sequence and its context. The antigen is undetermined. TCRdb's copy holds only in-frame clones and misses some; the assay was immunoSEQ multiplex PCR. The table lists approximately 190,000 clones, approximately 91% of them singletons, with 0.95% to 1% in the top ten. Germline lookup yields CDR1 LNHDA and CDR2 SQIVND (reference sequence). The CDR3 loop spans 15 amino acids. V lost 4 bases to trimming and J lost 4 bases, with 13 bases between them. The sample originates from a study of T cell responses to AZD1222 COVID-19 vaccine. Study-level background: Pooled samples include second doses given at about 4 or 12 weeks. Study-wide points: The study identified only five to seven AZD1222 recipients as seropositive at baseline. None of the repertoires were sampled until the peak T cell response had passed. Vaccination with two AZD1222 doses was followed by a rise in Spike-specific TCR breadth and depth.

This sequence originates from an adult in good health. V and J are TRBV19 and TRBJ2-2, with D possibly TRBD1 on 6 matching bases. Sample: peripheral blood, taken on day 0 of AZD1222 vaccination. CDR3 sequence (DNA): TGTGCCAGTAGTACCGGGACATTAAGCACCGGGGAGCTGTTTTTT. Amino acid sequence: CASSTGTLSTGELFF.